The next 3 T cell receptor beta chains were all read from a single sample in a study of blood T cell repertoires in COVID-19. The data were produced by immunoSEQ multiplex PCR, yet TCRdb's version contains in-frame clones alone and is incomplete. The data hold about 26,000 clones, with 65% to 90% observed a single time. The specimen sequenced was peripheral blood. The source of these receptors is a human donor in a cohort sampled during active COVID-19.

V gene TRBV7-2 combines with J gene TRBJ2-7; 9 bases are shared with TRBD2. V trimming: 4 bases; J trimming: 2 bases; junction bases outside the gene matches: 3. The CDR3 length is 14 residues. CDR1 is SGHTA and CDR2 is FQGNSA in the germline V gene. The CDR3 DNA reads as TGTGCCAGCAGCTCCCGACTAGCGGCCTACGAGCAGTACTTC. This encodes CASSSRLAAYEQYF.

The CDR3 is CASSQEPGNQETQYF. The CDR3 nucleotides read TGCGCCAGCAGCCAAGAGCCCGGGAACCAAGAGACCCAGTACTTC. This chain joins TRBV4-3 and TRBJ2-5, with D possibly TRBD2 on 5 matching bases. Per germline, CDR1 LGHNA and CDR2 YSLEER. CDR3 size: 15 residues. V dropped 0 bases and J dropped 0 bases, with 8 bases sitting between them.

The chain couples TRBV10-3 to TRBJ1-5; the match to TRBD1 covers 9 bases. Germline CDR1 ENHRY, CDR2 SYGVKD. After removal of 7 bases from V and 2 bases from J, the junction contained 3 bases not matched to a gene. This CDR3 has 14 amino acids. Here the CDR3 reads CAIKGQGRNQPQHF. In DNA, the CDR3 is TGTGCCATCAAGGGACAGGGCCGCAATCAGCCCCAGCATTTT.